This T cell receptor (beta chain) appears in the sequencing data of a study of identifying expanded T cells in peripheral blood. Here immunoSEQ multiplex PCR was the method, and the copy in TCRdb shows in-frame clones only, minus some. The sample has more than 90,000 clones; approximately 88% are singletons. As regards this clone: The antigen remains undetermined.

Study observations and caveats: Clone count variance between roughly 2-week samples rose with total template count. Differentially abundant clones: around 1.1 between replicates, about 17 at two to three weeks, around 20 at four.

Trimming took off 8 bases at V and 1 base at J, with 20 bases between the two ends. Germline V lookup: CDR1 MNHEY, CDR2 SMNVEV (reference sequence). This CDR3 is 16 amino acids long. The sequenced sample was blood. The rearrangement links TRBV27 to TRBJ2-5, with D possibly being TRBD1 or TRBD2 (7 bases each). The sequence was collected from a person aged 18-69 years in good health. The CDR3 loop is CASQGGRFGRQETQYF. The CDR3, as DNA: TGTGCCAGCCAGGGGGGGCGGTTCGGTCGCCAAGAGACCCAGTACTTC.